This TCR beta chain was observed in a study of control samples from healthy donors and cancer patients. Per the germline V gene, CDR1 is SGHRS and CDR2 is YFSETQ. V was pared by 5 bases and J by 7 bases, with 9 bases between. This CDR3 has 12 residues. Using immunoSEQ multiplex PCR, the repertoire was profiled, and TCRdb retains in-frame clones only, with some absent. The table has around 230,000 clones, around 94% seen once. The sequenced sample was blood. The sequence was collected from a man aged 50 to 60 in good health. The V gene is TRBV5-1, the J gene TRBJ1-4, with D possibly being TRBD1 (6 bases). CDR3 amino acids: CASSEGGEKLFF. The CDR3 DNA follows: TGCGCCAGCAGTGAAGGGGGTGAAAAACTGTTTTTT.